Listed here are 4 T cell receptor beta chains from one sample, sequenced in a study of T cell responses to AZD1222 COVID-19 vaccine. Generated by immunoSEQ multiplex PCR, the TCRdb table keeps only in-frame clones and is missing some. This table has around 120,000 clones, 85% to 95% appearing once. This specimen consisted of peripheral blood, obtained 28 days after the second AZD1222 dose. These receptors were taken from an adult who received the AZD1222 COVID-19 vaccine.

The genes are TRBV25-1 and TRBJ2-1; D unresolved. The CDR3 length is 12 residues. V dropped 8 bases and J dropped 10 bases, with 15 bases sitting between them. The germline gives CDR1 MGHDK, CDR2 SYGVNS. The CDR3 DNA reads TGTGCCAGCGGTCCTGGGGTAGGGGAGCAGTTCTTC. It yields the protein CASGPGVGEQFF.

V is TRBV7-8 and J is TRBJ1-1; 9 bases map to TRBD1. Germline lookup yields CDR1 SGHVS and CDR2 FQNEAQ. The CDR3 sequence is 15 residues long. The V segment lost 1 base and the J segment 0 bases; nucleotides outside the gene matches: 0. The CDR3 region is CASSLGTGVNTEAFF. The CDR3 region has the DNA TGTGCCAGCAGCTTAGGGACAGGGGTGAACACTGAAGCTTTCTTT.

J is TRBJ2-7 and V is TRBV5-6; 14 bases fit TRBD2. The J segment lost 5 bases and the V segment lost 4 bases, leaving 5 bases of the junction unmatched. Per germline, CDR1 SGHDT and CDR2 YYEEEE. CDR3 length: 15 residues. The CDR3 sequence is CASSEGLAGVDEQYF. CDR3 sequence (DNA): TGTGCCAGCAGCGAGGGACTAGCGGGAGTCGACGAGCAGTACTTC.

The V gene is TRBV19, the J gene TRBJ1-6, with 10 nucleotides matching TRBD1. This CDR3 has 14 amino acids. Germline V CDR1 and CDR2: LNHDA, SQIVND (reference sequence). V shed 6 bases, J shed 6 bases, and the junction held 2 bases outside the gene matches. Here the CDR3 reads CASRTGGSNSPLHF. DNA of the CDR3: TGTGCCAGTAGGACAGGGGGCTCTAATTCACCCCTCCACTTT. Full variable domain (rest looked up from reference TRBV19 and TRBJ1-6): DGGITQSPKYLFRKEGQNVTLSCEQNLNHDAMYWYRQDPGQGLRLIYYSQIVNDFQKGDIAEGYSVSREKKESFPLTVTSAQKNPTAFYLCASRTGGSNSPLHFGNGTRLTVT.